These 16 T cell receptor beta chains came from one sample sequenced in a study of vaccination and CD4 T cells after COVID-19. No antigen is known for these receptors. Stated treatment: roughly 10-day PBMC culture with coronavirus spike peptide pools or control peptides (ViraFEST assay). Cultured CD4+ T cells had their DNA profiled by the Oncomine TCR Beta short-read assay. TCRdb re-called the PCR reads with MiXCR, one entry per CDR3 protein. This table holds more than 9,000 distinct CDR3 sequences, around 58% found once. Sequencing was performed on CD4+ T cells from blood, cultured in vitro. The receptors were gathered from a human donor who had recovered from COVID-19.

CDR3 region: CSARVPTGGRSYEQYF. The CDR3 bases are TGCAGTGCTAGAGTTCCGACAGGGGGGAGGTCCTACGAGCAGTACTTC. The chain is built from TRBV20-1 and TRBJ2-7; 9 positions match TRBD1. V gave up 1 base and J gave up 1 base; unmatched junction bases: 8. Germline CDR1 reads DFQATT; CDR2 reads SNEGSKA (reference sequence). This CDR3 has 16 amino acids.

This sequence joins TRBV6-1 and TRBJ2-7; TRBD2 agrees at 11 bases. Germline lookup yields CDR1 MNHNS and CDR2 SASEGT. V shed 8 bases, J shed 6 bases, and the junction held 6 bases outside the gene matches. CDR3 length equals 13 residues. DNA of the CDR3: TGTGCCAGCGCGAGAGGGACTAGCGGCGAGCAGTACTTC. Protein sequence: CASARGTSGEQYF.

V and J are TRBV5-1 and TRBJ2-2, with TRBD1 matching over 7 bases. Germline V gene sequence: CDR1 SGHRS, CDR2 YFSETQ. The CDR3 is 16 amino acids. Trimming cost V 3 bases and J 0 bases; bases outside gene matches: 5. The CDR3 spells CASSSLGTANTGELFF. The CDR3 DNA reads as TGCGCCAGCAGCTCTCTAGGGACAGCGAACACCGGGGAGCTGTTTTTT.

The chain recombines TRBV29-1 with TRBJ1-1; TRBD1 aligns across 8 bases. The CDR3 loop spans 14 amino acids. The V gene's germline CDR1 is SQVTM and CDR2 ANQGSEA. V trimming: 8 bases; J trimming: 6 bases; junction bases outside the gene matches: 14. The CDR3, as DNA: TGCAGCACCGACAGGGGAGCTTCTAAGGCTGAAGCTTTCTTT. Its protein product is CSTDRGASKAEAFF.

The chain uses TRBV19 and TRBJ2-7; a weak D match, TRBD1 (6 bases). The CDR3 runs to 14 residues. CDR1 is LNHDA, CDR2 SQIVND, per germline (reference sequence). V was trimmed by 5 bases and J by 4 bases, leaving 15 bases between them. CDR3 nucleotide sequence: TGTGCCAGTAGTTCAGGGGACGAGGTTTACGAGCAGTACTTC. Protein sequence: CASSSGDEVYEQYF.

The V and J genes are TRBV6-1 and TRBJ2-5; D is uncertain. Germline V lookup: CDR1 MNHNS, CDR2 SASEGT. The CDR3 has 19 amino acids. Trimming took 3 bases from V and 7 from J, leaving 30 bases between them. For the CDR3, the DNA is TGTGCCAGCAGTGATCGTCGACTTGATTGGACCCTTGGATTCTCGACCCAGTACTTC. Its protein is CASSDRRLDWTLGFSTQYF.

V and J are TRBV10-3 and TRBJ1-1, with a weak D call TRBD1 (5 bases). CDR1 and CDR2 from the germline V gene are ENHRY and SYGVKD. CDR3 size: 12 residues. V shed 10 bases and J shed 6 bases, with 15 bases lying between them. As DNA, the CDR3 is TGTGCCACTCGGGGGGTCGACGCTGAAGCTTTCTTT. Amino acids: CATRGVDAEAFF.

This clonotype was picked up a small number of times. The genes are TRBV19 and TRBJ1-5; 9 bases align to TRBD1. CDR1 and CDR2 from the germline V gene are LNHDA and SQIVND (reference sequence). The ends lost 3 bases at V and 6 bases at J; junction bases unmatched: 3. There are 14 residues in the CDR3. The DNA of the CDR3 is TGTGCCAGTAGTATCACAGGGGGCCGTCAGCCCCAGCATTTT. It encodes CASSITGGRQPQHF.

A single count supports this clonotype. The V and J genes are TRBV20-1 and TRBJ2-2, with D unresolved. The CDR3 spans 14 residues. Germline-derived CDR1 and CDR2 are DFQATT and SNEGSKA (reference sequence). V was pared by 3 bases and J by 6 bases, with 14 bases between. The CDR3 region is CSARVVSGAGELFF. Written as DNA, the CDR3 is TGCAGTGCTAGGGTGGTTAGTGGCGCCGGGGAGCTGTTTTTT.

The rearrangement links TRBV7-2 to TRBJ1-1; D not certain. Trimming stripped 2 bases from V and 4 bases from J, with 8 bases between. The CDR3 totals 13 residues. Germline V lookup: CDR1 SGHTA, CDR2 FQGNSA. The CDR3 spells CASSLYVSTEAFF. The CDR3 DNA is TGTGCCAGCAGCTTATACGTGAGCACTGAAGCTTTCTTT.

This clonotype was recorded a few times. CDR3 residues: CATSDGTRSRNQPQHF. The CDR3 DNA is TGTGCCACCAGTGACGGGACGAGATCTAGAAATCAGCCCCAGCATTTT. The gene calls are TRBV24-1 and TRBJ1-5; a weak D match, TRBD1 (5 bases). V lost 4 bases and J lost 4, with 16 bases in between. The CDR3 is 16 residues long. Looked up from germline, CDR1 is KGHDR and CDR2 is SFDVKD.

The sample holds a few counts of this clonotype. V is TRBV19 and J is TRBJ2-2, with D tentatively TRBD1 (6 bases). Germline V gene sequence: CDR1 LNHDA, CDR2 SQIVND (reference sequence). CDR3 length: 14 residues. V lost 3 bases and J 7 bases, leaving 12 bases between the germline ends. DNA for the CDR3: TGTGCCAGTAGTATTGAGCCAGGGGTCGGGGAGCTGTTTTTT. Protein: CASSIEPGVGELFF.

This chain joins TRBV20-1 and TRBJ2-7; the D is unclear. The V and J ends lost 4 bases and 2 bases respectively, with 9 bases between them. Germline V gives CDR1 DFQATT, CDR2 SNEGSKA (reference sequence). CDR3 length: 12 residues. The CDR3 DNA reads TGCAGTGCTACAAGGGATGCCTACGAGCAGTACTTC. This encodes CSATRDAYEQYF.

The chain couples TRBV7-2 to TRBJ2-7; D unclear. Germline V lookup: CDR1 SGHTA, CDR2 FQGNSA. V lost 2 bases and J lost 3, with 5 bases in between. This CDR3 has 12 residues. The CDR3 loop reads CASSLTDYEQYF. CDR3 DNA sequence: TGTGCCAGCAGCTTAACGGACTACGAGCAGTACTTC.

This clonotype was detected a few times. V gene TRBV6-1 combines with J gene TRBJ1-2, with D possibly matching TRBD1 (6 bases). CDR1 MNHNS and CDR2 SASEGT come from the germline V gene. Between the trimmed V and J ends, which lost 8 bases and 1 base, there was a span of 17 bases. This CDR3 contains 15 residues. This CDR3 is CASGGGTFINYGYTF. The CDR3 DNA reads as TGTGCCAGCGGGGGGGGGACATTTATTAACTATGGCTACACCTTC.

The V gene is TRBV19, the J gene TRBJ1-1; TRBD1 matches 10 bases. With 6 bases clipped from V and 1 base from J, the junction kept 11 bases outside the gene matches. Germline lookup yields CDR1 LNHDA and CDR2 SQIVND (reference sequence). The CDR3 is 17 amino acids. CDR3 in amino acids: CASRAGTGVGRNTEAFF. The CDR3 DNA follows: TGTGCCAGTAGAGCGGGGACAGGGGTTGGTAGGAACACTGAAGCTTTCTTT.